A selection of T cell receptor beta chains follows, all from one sample in a study of a mutant IDH1 vaccine in newly diagnosed glioma. Using immunoSEQ multiplex PCR, the repertoire was profiled, and TCRdb retains in-frame clones only, with some absent. The sample yields tens of thousands of clones, roughly 78% seen once. Their specific antigens are unknown. This specimen was PBMCs, taken from a glioma patient whose treatment included an IDH1 peptide vaccine. All receptors derive from a middle-aged man with glioma. Each CDR3 is given with its conserved first and last residue. D genes are given only for firm matches. Expanded clones get a size class; other rows say once, few or many, or leave the size out.

v_gene,abundance,j_gene,d_gene,CDR3nt,CDR3aa
TRBV7-2,few,TRBJ1-1,.,TGTGCCAGCAGCCCGATGACAGAAGCTTTCTTT,CASSPMTEAFF
TRBV29-1,.,TRBJ2-7,TRBD1,TGCAGCGTGGCCGGGACAGGGGTGTCCTACGAGCAGTACTTC,CSVAGTGVSYEQYF
TRBV27,few,TRBJ1-1,.,TGTGCCAGCAGTTTGTTTGGCCCCCGGGGATACACTGAAGCTTTCTTT,CASSLFGPRGYTEAFF
TRBV23-1,.,TRBJ2-7,TRBD2,TGCGCCAGCAGTCGATCAGGGGGCCTTGCTAGCGGGAGGGCCGCCGTCTACGAGCAGTACTTC,CASSRSGGLASGRAAVYEQYF
TRBV6-1,.,TRBJ1-5,.,TGTGCCAGCAGTGAATTGGTGGGGCAGCCCCAGCATTTT,CASSELVGQPQHF
TRBV5-5,.,TRBJ2-5,TRBD2,TGTGCCAGCAGCTTGTCTAGCGGGAGCGGAGAGACCCAGTACTTC,CASSLSSGSGETQYF
TRBV29-1,.,TRBJ2-1,.,TGCAGCGCCCTCCGCAGGACTCCGATCGGGCTACAGTTCTTC,CSALRRTPIGLQFF
TRBV5-1,.,TRBJ1-2,TRBD1,TGCGCCAGCAGCTTAGAACAGGGGAAGGGGTATGGCTACACCTTC,CASSLEQGKGYGYTF
TRBV7-2,.,TRBJ1-6,.,TGTGCCAGCAGCTTAGACGGGTATAATTCACCCCTCCACTTT,CASSLDGYNSPLHF
TRBV4-1,few,TRBJ2-1,TRBD2,TGCGCCAGCAGCCTTACCTCTTCCGGGACTAGCTGGCAGTTCTTC,CASSLTSSGTSWQFF
TRBV2,.,TRBJ2-3,TRBD2,TGTGCCAGCATGATTGGTAGCGGGAGGATGAAGTCCGGAGATACGCAGTATTTT,CASMIGSGRMKSGDTQYF
TRBV7-8,.,TRBJ2-5,TRBD2,TGTGCCAGCAGCTCTCGACTAGCGGAAGAGACCCAGTACTTC,CASSSRLAEETQYF
TRBV5-6,.,TRBJ2-5,TRBD1,TGTGCCAGCAGCTTGGGTTGGACAGGAGGCCAAGAGACCCAGTACTTC,CASSLGWTGGQETQYF
TRBV6-1,.,TRBJ2-1,TRBD2,TGTGCCAGCCTACCGTCGGGGGGGCTGTACAATGAGCAGTTCTTC,CASLPSGGLYNEQFF
TRBV19,few,TRBJ1-5,.,TGTGCCAGTAGTATGAAGCAGTCCCAGCATTTT,CASSMKQSQHF
TRBV5-1,few,TRBJ1-1,TRBD1,TGCGCCAGCAGCCTTGAGGCAGGGGGGATCACTGAAGCTTTCTTT,CASSLEAGGITEAFF
TRBV27,.,TRBJ2-3,TRBD2,TGTGCCAGCAGGTTAATGGCTAGCGGTAGCACAGATACGCAGTATTTT,CASRLMASGSTDTQYF
TRBV2,.,TRBJ2-7,TRBD1,TGTGCCAGCAGTGTAAGGGGGCTAGCCTACGAGCAGTACTTC,CASSVRGLAYEQYF